This T cell receptor beta chain was identified during a study of blood T cells in healthy people across ages. Study conclusions and caveats: A greater number of naive CD4+ cells and higher diversity distinguished long-lived donors from aged donors.

Each donor gave approximately 9.5 milliliters of peripheral blood. Alongside a J-beta primer mix, a sample-barcoded 5' primer served in a second PCR lasting about 7 to 11 cycles. TCRdb analysed the 5' RACE reads with MiXCR anew, one entry per CDR3 protein. The table shows around 1,900,000 distinct CDR3 sequences, with 39% occurring only once. About this clonotype itself: Its cognate antigen is unknown.

What was sequenced was blood. The TCR sequence derives from a human donor in good health.

CDR3 nucleotides: TGTGCCAGCAGTATTAGTAATCTCCAACCCGATGAGCAGTACTTC. It encodes CASSISNLQPDEQYF. V is TRBV6-5 and J is TRBJ2-5; D is undetermined. Per the germline V gene, CDR1 is MNHEY and CDR2 is SVGAGI. CDR3 length equals 15 residues. The V end lost 5 bases, the J end lost 11 bases, and 24 bases lay between the germline ends.